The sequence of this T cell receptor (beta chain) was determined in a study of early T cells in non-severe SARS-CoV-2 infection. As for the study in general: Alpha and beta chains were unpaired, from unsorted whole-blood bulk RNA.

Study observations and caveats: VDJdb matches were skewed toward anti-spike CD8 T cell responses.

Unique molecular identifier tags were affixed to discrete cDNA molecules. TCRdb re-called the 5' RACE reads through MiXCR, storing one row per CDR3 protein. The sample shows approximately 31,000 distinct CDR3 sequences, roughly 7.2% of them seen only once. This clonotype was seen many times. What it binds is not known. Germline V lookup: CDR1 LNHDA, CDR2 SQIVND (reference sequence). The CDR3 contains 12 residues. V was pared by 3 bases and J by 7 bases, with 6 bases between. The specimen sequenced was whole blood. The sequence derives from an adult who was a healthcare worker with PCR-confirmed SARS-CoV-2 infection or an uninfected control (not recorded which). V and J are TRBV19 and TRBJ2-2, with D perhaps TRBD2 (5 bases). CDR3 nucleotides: TGTGCCAGTAGTATTCGGGGCGGGGAGCTGTTTTTT. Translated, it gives CASSIRGGELFF.